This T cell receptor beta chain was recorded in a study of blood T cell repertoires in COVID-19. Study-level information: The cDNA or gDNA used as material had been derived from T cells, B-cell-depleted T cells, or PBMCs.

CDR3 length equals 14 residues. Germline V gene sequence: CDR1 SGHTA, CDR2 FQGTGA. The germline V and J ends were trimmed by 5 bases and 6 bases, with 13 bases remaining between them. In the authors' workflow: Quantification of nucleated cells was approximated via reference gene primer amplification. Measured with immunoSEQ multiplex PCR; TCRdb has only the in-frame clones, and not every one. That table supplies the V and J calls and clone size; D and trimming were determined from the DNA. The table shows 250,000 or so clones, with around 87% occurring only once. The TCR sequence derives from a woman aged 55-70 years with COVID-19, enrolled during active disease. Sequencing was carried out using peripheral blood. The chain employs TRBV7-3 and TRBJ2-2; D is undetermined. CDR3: CASSPAGFPGELFF. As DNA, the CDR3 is TGTGCCAGCAGCCCCGCAGGATTTCCCGGGGAGCTGTTTTTT.